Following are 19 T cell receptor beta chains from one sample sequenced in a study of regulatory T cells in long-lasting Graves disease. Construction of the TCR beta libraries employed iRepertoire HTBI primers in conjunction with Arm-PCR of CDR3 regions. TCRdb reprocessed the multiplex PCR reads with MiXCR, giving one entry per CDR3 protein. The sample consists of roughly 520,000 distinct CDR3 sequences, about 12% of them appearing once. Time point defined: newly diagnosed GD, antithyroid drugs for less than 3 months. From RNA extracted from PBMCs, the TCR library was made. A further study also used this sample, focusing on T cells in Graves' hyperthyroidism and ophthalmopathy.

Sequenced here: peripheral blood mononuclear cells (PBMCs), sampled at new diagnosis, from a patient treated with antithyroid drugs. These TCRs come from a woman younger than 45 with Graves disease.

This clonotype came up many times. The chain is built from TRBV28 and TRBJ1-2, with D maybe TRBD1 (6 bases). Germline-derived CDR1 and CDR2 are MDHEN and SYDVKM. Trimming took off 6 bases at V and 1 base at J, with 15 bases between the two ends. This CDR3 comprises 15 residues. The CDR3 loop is CASSPRDKLNYGYTF. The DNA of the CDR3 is TGTGCCAGCAGCCCCCGGGACAAACTTAACTATGGCTACACCTTC.

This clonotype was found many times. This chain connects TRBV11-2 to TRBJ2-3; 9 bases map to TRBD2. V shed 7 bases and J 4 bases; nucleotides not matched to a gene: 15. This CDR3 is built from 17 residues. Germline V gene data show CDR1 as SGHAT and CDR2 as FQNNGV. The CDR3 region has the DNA TGTGCCAGCACCCGCGGCGGCGGGAGGGCCACCCCAGATACGCAGTATTTT. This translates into CASTRGGGRATPDTQYF.

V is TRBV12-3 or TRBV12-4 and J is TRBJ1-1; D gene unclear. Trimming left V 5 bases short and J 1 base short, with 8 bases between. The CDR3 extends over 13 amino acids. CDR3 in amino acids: CASSPNTNTEAFF. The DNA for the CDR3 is TGTGCCAGCAGTCCGAACACGAACACTGAAGCTTTCTTT.

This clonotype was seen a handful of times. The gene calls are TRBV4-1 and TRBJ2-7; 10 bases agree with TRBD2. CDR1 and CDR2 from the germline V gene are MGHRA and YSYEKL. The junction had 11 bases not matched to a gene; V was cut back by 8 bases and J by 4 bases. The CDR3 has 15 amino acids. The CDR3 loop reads CASGHLAGETYEQYF. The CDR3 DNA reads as TGCGCCAGCGGACATCTAGCGGGAGAAACATACGAGCAGTACTTC.

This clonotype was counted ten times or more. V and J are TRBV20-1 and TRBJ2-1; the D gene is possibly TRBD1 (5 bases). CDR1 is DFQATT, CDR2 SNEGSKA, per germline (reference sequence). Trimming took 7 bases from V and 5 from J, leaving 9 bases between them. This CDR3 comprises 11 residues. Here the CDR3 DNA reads TGCAGTGGAGACAGAAACAATGAGCAGTTCTTC. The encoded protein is CSGDRNNEQFF.

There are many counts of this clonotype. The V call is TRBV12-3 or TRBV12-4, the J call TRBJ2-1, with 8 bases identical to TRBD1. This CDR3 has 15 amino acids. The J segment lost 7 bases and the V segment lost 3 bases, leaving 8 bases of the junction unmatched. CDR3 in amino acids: CASSFGQGPLNEQFF. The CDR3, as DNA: TGTGCCAGCAGTTTTGGACAGGGTCCCTTAAATGAGCAGTTCTTC.

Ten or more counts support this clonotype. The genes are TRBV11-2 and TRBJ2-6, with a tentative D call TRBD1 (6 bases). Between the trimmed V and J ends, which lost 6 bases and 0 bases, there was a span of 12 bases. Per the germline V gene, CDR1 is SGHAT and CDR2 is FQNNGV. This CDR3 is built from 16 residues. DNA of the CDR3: TGTGCCAGCAGTCAGACAGGAATCTCTGGGGCCAACGTCCTGACTTTC. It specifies CASSQTGISGANVLTF.

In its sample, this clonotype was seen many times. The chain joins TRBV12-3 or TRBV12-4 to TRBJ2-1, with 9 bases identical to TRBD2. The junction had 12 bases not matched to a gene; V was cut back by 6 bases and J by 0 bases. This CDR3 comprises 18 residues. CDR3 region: CASSPGLAISSSYNEQFF. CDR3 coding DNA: TGTGCCAGCAGCCCGGGACTAGCAATCTCAAGCTCCTACAATGAGCAGTTCTTC.

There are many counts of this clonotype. The CDR3, as DNA: TGTGCCAGCAGCTACAGGGTTTTTAATGAAAAACTGTTTTTT. It is translated as CASSYRVFNEKLFF. V usage is TRBV2 and J usage is TRBJ1-4, with TRBD1 as a possible D gene (6 bases). The CDR3 covers 14 residues. Germline V gene lookup returns CDR1 SNHLY and CDR2 FYNNEI. The ends were cut back, 6 bases at V and 4 bases at J, with 12 bases in the middle.

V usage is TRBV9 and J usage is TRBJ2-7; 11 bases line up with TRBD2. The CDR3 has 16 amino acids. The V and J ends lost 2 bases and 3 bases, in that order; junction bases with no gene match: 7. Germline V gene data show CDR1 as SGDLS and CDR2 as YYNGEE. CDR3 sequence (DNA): TGTGCCAGCAGCGTGGCCCCGACTAGCGGGAACTACGAGCAGTACTTC. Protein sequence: CASSVAPTSGNYEQYF.

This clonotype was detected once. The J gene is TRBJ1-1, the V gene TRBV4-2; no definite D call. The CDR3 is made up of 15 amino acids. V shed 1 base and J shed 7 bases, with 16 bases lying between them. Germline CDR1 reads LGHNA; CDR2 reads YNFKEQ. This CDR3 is CASSQGSGQRDEAFF. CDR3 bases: TGTGCCAGCAGCCAAGGGAGTGGCCAGAGAGATGAAGCTTTCTTT.

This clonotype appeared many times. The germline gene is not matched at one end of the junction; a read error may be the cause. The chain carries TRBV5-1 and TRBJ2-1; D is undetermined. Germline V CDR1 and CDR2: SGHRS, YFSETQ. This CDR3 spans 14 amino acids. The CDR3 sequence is CASSLAGQYNEQFF. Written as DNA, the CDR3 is TGTGCCAGCAGCTTAGCCGGGCAGTACAATGAGCAGTTCTTC. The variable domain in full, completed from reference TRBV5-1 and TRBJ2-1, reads KAGVTQTPRYLIKTRGQQVTLSCSPISGHRSVSWYQQTPGQGLQFLFEYFSETQRNKGNFPGRFSGRQFSNSRSEMNVSTLELGDSALYLCASSLAGQYNEQFFGPGTRLTVL.

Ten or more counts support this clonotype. For the CDR3, the DNA is TGTGCCACCAGTGCAGGATATCCCGCAGATACGCAGTATTTT. It is translated as CATSAGYPADTQYF. The chain employs TRBV24-1 and TRBJ2-3; unclear D gene. Trimming pared 5 bases from V and 4 bases from J, leaving 12 bases between. The length of the CDR3 is 14 residues. CDR1 and CDR2 (germline): KGHDR, SFDVKD.

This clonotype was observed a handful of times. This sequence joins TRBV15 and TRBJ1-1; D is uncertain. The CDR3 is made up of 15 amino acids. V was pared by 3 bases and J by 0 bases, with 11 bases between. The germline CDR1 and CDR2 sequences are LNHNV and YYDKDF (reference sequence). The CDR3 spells CATSRATGMNTEAFF. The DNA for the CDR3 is TGTGCCACCAGCAGGGCGACCGGTATGAACACTGAAGCTTTCTTT.

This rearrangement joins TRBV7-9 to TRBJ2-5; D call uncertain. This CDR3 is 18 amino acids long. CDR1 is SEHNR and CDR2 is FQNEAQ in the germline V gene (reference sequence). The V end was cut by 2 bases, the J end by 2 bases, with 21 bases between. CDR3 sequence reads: CASSLPLTTAARQETQYF. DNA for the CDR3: TGTGCCAGCAGCTTACCCCTCACTACGGCGGCTAGGCAAGAGACCCAGTACTTC.

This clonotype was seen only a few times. CDR3 coding DNA: TGTGCCAGCAGCTTAGGGGGCGGTGCTTCCTACGAGCAGTACTTC. Translating gives CASSLGGGASYEQYF. The chain combines TRBV7-9 with TRBJ2-7, with D maybe TRBD1 (5 bases). V dropped 1 base and J dropped 1 base, with 11 bases sitting between them. CDR3 length: 15 amino acids. Germline V gene data show CDR1 as SEHNR and CDR2 as FQNEAQ (reference sequence).

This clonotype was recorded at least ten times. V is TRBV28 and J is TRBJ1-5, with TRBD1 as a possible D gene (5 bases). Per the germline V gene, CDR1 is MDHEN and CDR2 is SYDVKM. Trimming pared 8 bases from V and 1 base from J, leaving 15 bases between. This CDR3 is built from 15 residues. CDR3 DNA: TGTGCCAGCGACCAGATTGGGGGGAGCAATCAGCCCCAGCATTTT. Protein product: CASDQIGGSNQPQHF.

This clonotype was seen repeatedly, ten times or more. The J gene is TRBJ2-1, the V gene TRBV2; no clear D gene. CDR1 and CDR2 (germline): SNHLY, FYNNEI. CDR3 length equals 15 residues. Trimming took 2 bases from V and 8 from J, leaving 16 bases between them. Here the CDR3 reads CASSELGFGFDEQFF. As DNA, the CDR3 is TGTGCCAGCAGTGAACTTGGGTTTGGTTTCGATGAGCAGTTCTTC.

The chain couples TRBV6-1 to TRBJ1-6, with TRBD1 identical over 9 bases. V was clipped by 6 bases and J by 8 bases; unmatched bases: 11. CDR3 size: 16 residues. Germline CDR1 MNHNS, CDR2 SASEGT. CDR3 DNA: TGTGCCAGCAGGCCCGGGACAGGGTTTTTGCATTCACCCCTCCACTTT. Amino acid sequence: CASRPGTGFLHSPLHF.